A selection of T cell receptor beta chains follows, all from one sample in a study of blood T cell repertoires in COVID-19. This table comes from immunoSEQ multiplex PCR, and its TCRdb copy is limited to in-frame clones, with some not included. In the table there are 270,000 or so clones, approximately 90% of which are singletons. The sample consisted of PBMCs or T cells enriched from blood (not recorded which). These receptors were obtained from a woman aged 40-49 years with acute COVID-19. CDR3s include the opening cysteine and the closing phenylalanine or tryptophan. Fields, in order: D gene, clone size, V gene, J gene, CDR3 length, CDR3 DNA, CDR3 protein. D genes are given only for firm matches. Clone size is not always given. Where it is, it says once, few, many or a class for expanded clones.

>TRBD2|-|TRBV6-5|TRBJ2-1|13
TGTGCCATTAAGGCGGGGGGCCACAATGAGCAGTTCTTC
CAIKAGGHNEQFF
>-|-|TRBV19|TRBJ2-5|13
TGTGCCAGTAGTATAGCAGGGTCGAAGACCCAGTACTTC
CASSIAGSKTQYF
>-|-|TRBV15|TRBJ1-1|14
TGTGCCACCAGCAGAGGGTGGGGGGACACTGAAGCTTTCTTT
CATSRGWGDTEAFF
>TRBD2|-|TRBV28|TRBJ2-7|13
TGTGCCGGCCGGACTAGCGGGAGAAACGAGCAGTACTTC
CAGRTSGRNEQYF
>TRBD1|-|TRBV4-2|TRBJ2-4|16
TGTGCCAGCAGCCAATCCGGGGACAGTACCAAAAACATTCAGTACTTC
CASSQSGDSTKNIQYF
>-|-|TRBV2|TRBJ1-5|13
TGTGCCAGCAGGGAGGTGGGGAATCAGCCCCAGCATTTT
CASREVGNQPQHF
>TRBD1|-|TRBV19|TRBJ1-3|14
TGTGCCAGTACGACAGGGGCTTCCGGAAACACCATATATTTT
CASTTGASGNTIYF
>TRBD2|once|TRBV10-3|TRBJ2-5|12
TGTGCCACCGGGGGGAAACAAGAGACCCAGTACTTC
CATGGKQETQYF
>-|-|TRBV10-1|TRBJ1-6|13
TGCGCCAGCCCCGGTCACCTAAATTCACCCCTCCACTTT
CASPGHLNSPLHF
>TRBD1|-|TRBV7-9|TRBJ1-2|13
TGTGCCAGCAGCTTAGGACAGGGAGGTGGCTACACCTTC
CASSLGQGGGYTF
>TRBD2|-|TRBV7-2|TRBJ2-7|18
TGTGCCAGCAGCTCTCGACTAGCGGGAGAAGATGGGTCCTACGAGCAGTACTTC
CASSSRLAGEDGSYEQYF
>-|once|TRBV11-2|TRBJ2-1|16
TGTGCCAGCAGCTTAGGACAGTTTAGCTCCTACAATGAGCAGTTCTTC
CASSLGQFSSYNEQFF
>-|-|TRBV19|TRBJ1-5|15
TGTGCCACCACACAAGCCCGGGGGAGCAATCAGCCCCAGCATTTT
CATTQARGSNQPQHF
>TRBD1|-|TRBV4-1|TRBJ1-5|16
TGCGCCAGCAGCCAGGCACAGGGGATGGGGAATCAGCCCCAGCATTTT
CASSQAQGMGNQPQHF
>-|-|TRBV4-1|TRBJ2-5|14
TGCGCCAGCAGCCAAGGGACTTATCCGGAGACCCAGTACTTC
CASSQGTYPETQYF
>-|-|TRBV28|TRBJ2-5|15
TGTGCCAGCAGTTTTCGCGTCAGTTCAGGGGAGACCCAGTACTTC
CASSFRVSSGETQYF
>-|-|TRBV12-5|TRBJ1-6|15
TGTGCTAGTGGTTTGGGGACAGCTGATAATTCACCCCTCCACTTT
CASGLGTADNSPLHF
>-|-|TRBV28|TRBJ1-5|12
TGTGCCAGCAGGGACTTATATCAGCCCCAGCATTTT
CASRDLYQPQHF
>TRBD2|few|TRBV6-5|TRBJ2-1|14
TGTGCCAGCAGTACGCCGGGACTAGTGGTTGAGCAGTTCTTC
CASSTPGLVVEQFF
>TRBD1|-|TRBV6-5|TRBJ2-7|14
TGTGCCAGCACGGTGACAGGGGTTCGCTACGAGCAGTACTTC
CASTVTGVRYEQYF
>-|-|TRBV19|TRBJ1-2|13
TGTGCCACCAGACCCAACAGGGTAAGCGGCTACACCTTC
CATRPNRVSGYTF
>TRBD2|-|TRBV28|TRBJ2-1|17
TGTGCCAGCAGTGGGACTAGCGGGAGTACCGCCTACAATGAGCAGTTCTTC
CASSGTSGSTAYNEQFF
>-|-|TRBV9|TRBJ2-7|16
TGTGCCAGCAGCGTAGCTTCCGGGAACCCTCAATACGAGCAGTACTTC
CASSVASGNPQYEQYF
>TRBD1|-|TRBV5-1|TRBJ1-4|15
TGCGCCAGCAGCCCAAATACAGGGGTGGATGAAAAACTGTTTTTT
CASSPNTGVDEKLFF
>-|-|TRBV15|TRBJ2-5|17
TGTGCCACCAGCAGAGACCGCTTCAGGGGATCCCAAGAGACCCAGTACTTC
CATSRDRFRGSQETQYF
>-|-|TRBV24-1|TRBJ2-2|15
TGTGCCACCAGGGCCAGGGGGGCGAACACCGGGGAGCTGTTTTTT
CATRARGANTGELFF
>TRBD2|-|TRBV30|TRBJ2-7|15
TGTGCCTGGAGTACTCCGGGACTAGCGGGTTACGAGCAGTACTTC
CAWSTPGLAGYEQYF
>-|-|TRBV15|TRBJ2-5|15
TGTGCCACCAGCAGAGTGGGGGGGGCAGGAGAGACCCAGTACTTC
CATSRVGGAGETQYF
>TRBD1|-|TRBV10-3|TRBJ1-1|18
TGTGCCATCAGTGAGTCGAGGACAGGGTCCCCCCTGAACACTGAAGCTTTCTTT
CAISESRTGSPLNTEAFF
>TRBD1|-|TRBV11-2|TRBJ2-5|16
TGTGCCAGCAGCTTCGGTCGGACAGGGGGCGTAGAGACCCAGTACTTC
CASSFGRTGGVETQYF
>TRBD2|-|TRBV4-2|TRBJ2-2|16
TGTGCCAGCAGCCCAAGGGCGCGGGAGGTTATCGGGGAGCTGTTTTTT
CASSPRAREVIGELFF
>TRBD1|-|TRBV7-2|TRBJ1-4|16
TGTGCCAGCAGCTTAGGTGGACAGGGTTTACGGGAAAAACTGTTTTTT
CASSLGGQGLREKLFF
>-|-|TRBV7-9|TRBJ1-1|13
TGTGCCAGCAGCTTAATGCAAGGACTTGAAGCTTTCTTT
CASSLMQGLEAFF
>-|once|TRBV5-4|TRBJ1-1|12
TGTGCCAGCAGCTTGCCTGGGGGGGAAGCTTTCTTT
CASSLPGGEAFF
>-|-|TRBV4-2|TRBJ2-3|17
TGTGCCAGCAGCCAAGGCCGTCGGGGGACTAGCACAGATACGCAGTATTTT
CASSQGRRGTSTDTQYF
>-|-|TRBV7-2|TRBJ1-5|14
TGTGCCAGCAGCCTCAGGGAGGGCGATCAGCCCCAGCATTTT
CASSLREGDQPQHF
>-|-|TRBV21-1|TRBJ2-1|15
TGTGCCAGCAGCAAGGTTTGCGGGCGGTACAATGAGCAGTTCTTC
CASSKVCGRYNEQFF
>-|-|TRBV15|TRBJ2-5|15
TGTGCCACCAGCAGAGATCAGATTACCCAAGAGACCCAGTACTTC
CATSRDQITQETQYF
>-|-|TRBV7-3|TRBJ1-1|15
TGTGCCAGCAGGCCGACAGGTACTCTCAACACTGAAGCTTTCTTT
CASRPTGTLNTEAFF
>TRBD2|-|TRBV29-1|TRBJ2-3|13
TGCAGCGTAAGCGGGAAAAGCACAGATACGCAGTATTTT
CSVSGKSTDTQYF
>TRBD2|few|TRBV5-4|TRBJ2-1|15
TGTGCCAGCAGCCTTGGACTAGTACGGGCCGGTGAGCAGTTCTTC
CASSLGLVRAGEQFF
>-|-|TRBV9|TRBJ2-3|14
TGTGCCAGCAGCCCTAGGGCAGGGGGGGATACGCAGTATTTT
CASSPRAGGDTQYF
>-|-|TRBV19|TRBJ1-5|14
TGTGCCAGTAGTATAGACGGGGAAGGACAGCCCCAGCATTTT
CASSIDGEGQPQHF
>TRBD2|-|TRBV27|TRBJ2-1|16
TGTGCCAGCAGCCCGGGGGGGGGCTTTCTCTACAATGAGCAGTTCTTC
CASSPGGGFLYNEQFF
>TRBD1|-|TRBV2|TRBJ1-2|15
TGTGCCAGCAGCGCCCCCGGACAGGTCAACTATGGCTACACCTTC
CASSAPGQVNYGYTF
>-|-|TRBV2|TRBJ2-7|12
TGTGCCAGCACCCTAGTCTCCTACGAGCAGTACTTC
CASTLVSYEQYF
>-|-|TRBV11-3|TRBJ1-3|14
TGTGCCAGCAGCGCTACTAGCTCTGGAAACACCATATATTTT
CASSATSSGNTIYF
>-|-|TRBV10-3|TRBJ2-7|13
TGTGCCATCAGCGGGGAAGTGGCCTACGAGCAGTACTTC
CAISGEVAYEQYF
>TRBD1|-|TRBV29-1|TRBJ1-2|12
TGCAGCGTTGAGCGGACAGGGTTGAGCTACACCTTC
CSVERTGLSYTF
>TRBD2|-|TRBV2|TRBJ2-7|15
TGTGCCAGCAGTGGGGGTCTAGCGGGAGCGTCCGAGCAGTACTTC
CASSGGLAGASEQYF
>-|few|TRBV6-2/TRBV6-3|TRBJ1-2|14
TGTGCCAGCAGTTACACGACAGAGAACTATGGCTACACCTTC
CASSYTTENYGYTF